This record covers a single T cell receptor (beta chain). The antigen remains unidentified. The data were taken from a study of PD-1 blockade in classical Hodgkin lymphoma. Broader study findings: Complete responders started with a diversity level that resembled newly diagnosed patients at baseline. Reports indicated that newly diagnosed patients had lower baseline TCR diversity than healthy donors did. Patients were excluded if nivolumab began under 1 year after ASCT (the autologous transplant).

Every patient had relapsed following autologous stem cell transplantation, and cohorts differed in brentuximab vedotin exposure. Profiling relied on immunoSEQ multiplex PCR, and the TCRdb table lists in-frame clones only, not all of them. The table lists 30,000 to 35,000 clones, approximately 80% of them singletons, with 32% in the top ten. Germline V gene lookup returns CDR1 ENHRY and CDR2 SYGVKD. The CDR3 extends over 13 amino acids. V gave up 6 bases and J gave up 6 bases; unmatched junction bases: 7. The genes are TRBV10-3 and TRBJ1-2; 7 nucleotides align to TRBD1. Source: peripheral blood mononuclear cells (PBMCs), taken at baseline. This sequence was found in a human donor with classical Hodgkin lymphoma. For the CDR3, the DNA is TGTGCCATCAGCCCGACAGGGAGCGATGGCTACACCTTC. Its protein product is CAISPTGSDGYTF.